The next 11 T cell receptor beta chains were all read from a single sample in a study of blood T cell repertoires in COVID-19. Assay: immunoSEQ multiplex PCR; the TCRdb copy retains only in-frame clones and omits some. The table shows around 200,000 clones, with approximately 86% occurring only once. The specimen was peripheral blood. These receptor sequences come from a man between 65 and 85 years old with acute or convalescent COVID-19.

This chain joins TRBV15 and TRBJ1-6, with unresolved D. Germline-derived CDR1 and CDR2 are LNHNV and YYDKDF (reference sequence). The CDR3 is 15 residues long. V lost 5 bases, J lost 7 bases, and 15 bases lay in between. In nucleotides, the CDR3 is TGTGCCACCAGCCCGCGGGCCGGCGGCAATTCACCCCTCCACTTT. This codes for CATSPRAGGNSPLHF.

The rearrangement links TRBV2 to TRBJ1-2; D may be TRBD1 (6 bases). The V end lost 2 bases, the J end lost 7 bases, and 11 bases lay between the germline ends. Germline CDR1 is SNHLY and CDR2 is FYNNEI. The CDR3 consists of 13 residues. DNA of the CDR3: TGTGCCAGCAGTGAATCACAGGGAACTGGCTACACCTTC. Encoded protein: CASSESQGTGYTF.

The chain couples TRBV7-2 to TRBJ1-1; D might be TRBD1 (5 bases). Trimming stripped 5 bases from V and 3 bases from J, with 13 bases between. Germline values: CDR1 SGHTA, CDR2 FQGNSA. This CDR3 has 14 residues. As DNA, the CDR3 is TGTGCCAGCAGCCAGGGTGGGTCATACACTGAAGCTTTCTTT. It specifies CASSQGGSYTEAFF.

The chain employs TRBV5-4 and TRBJ1-6; TRBD1 matches at 11 bases. The J segment lost 6 bases and the V segment lost 5 bases, leaving 7 bases of the junction unmatched. Germline V gives CDR1 SGHNT, CDR2 YYREEE (reference sequence). The CDR3 has 16 amino acids. The CDR3 protein is CASRTGTGGLNSPLHF. In nucleotides, the CDR3 is TGTGCCAGCAGGACCGGGACAGGGGGGCTTAATTCACCCCTCCACTTT.

V gene TRBV28 combines with J gene TRBJ1-6; D is unclear. CDR1 is MDHEN and CDR2 is SYDVKM in the germline V gene. Between the trimmed V and J ends, which lost 2 bases and 0 bases, there was a span of 5 bases. The CDR3 runs to 15 residues. CDR3: CASSLGSSYNSPLHF. The CDR3 bases are TGTGCCAGCAGTTTAGGGAGCTCCTATAATTCACCCCTCCACTTT.

The chain employs TRBV11-1 and TRBJ2-2; the match to TRBD1 covers 9 bases. Germline V gene data show CDR1 as SGHAT and CDR2 as FQDESV (reference sequence). This CDR3 comprises 14 residues. The trim removed 3 bases at V and 5 bases at J, leaving 1 base unmatched. In DNA, the CDR3 is TGTGCCAGCAGCTTGGGACAGGGAACCGGGGAGCTGTTTTTT. It translates to CASSLGQGTGELFF.

This chain links TRBV9 with TRBJ1-2, with D possibly being TRBD1 (6 bases). Germline-derived CDR1 and CDR2 are SGDLS and YYNGEE. The CDR3 covers 16 residues. The V end was cut by 2 bases, the J end by 0 bases, with 14 bases between. The CDR3 reads CASSVYASGANYGYTF. The CDR3 coding sequence is TGTGCCAGCAGCGTTTACGCCTCAGGGGCTAACTATGGCTACACCTTC.

This clone came up many times. Other DNA sequences in this sample translate to the same CDR3. This rearrangement joins TRBV4-1 to TRBJ1-1; 8 bases match TRBD1. Trimming cost V 4 bases and J 3 bases; bases outside gene matches: 7. CDR3 length equals 15 residues. Germline V lookup: CDR1 MGHRA, CDR2 YSYEKL. CDR3 amino acids: CASSPRTGRDTEAFF. CDR3 DNA: TGCGCCAGCAGCCCACGGACAGGGAGGGACACTGAAGCTTTCTTT.

This chain uses TRBV5-1 with TRBJ2-3; 8 bases line up with TRBD1. V lost 3 bases and J lost 2; bases outside the gene matches: 8. The CDR3 runs to 16 residues. Germline CDR1 reads SGHRS; CDR2 reads YFSETQ. CDR3 loop: CASSWGDRTHTDTQYF. CDR3 DNA sequence: TGCGCCAGCAGCTGGGGGGACAGGACGCACACAGATACGCAGTATTTT.

There are a few counts of this clone. V is TRBV10-2 and J is TRBJ2-7; D remains ambiguous. V was cut by 4 bases and J by 4 bases, with 5 bases left in between. The germline V gene has CDR1 WSHSY and CDR2 SAAADI. This CDR3 contains 11 residues. The CDR3 DNA reads TGCGCCAGCAGTGGCACATACGAGCAGTACTTC. Encoded protein: CASSGTYEQYF.

J is TRBJ2-7 and V is TRBV29-1; TRBD1 agrees at 10 bases. With V trimmed by 6 bases and J by 1 base, 6 bases remained unmatched. The germline CDR1 and CDR2 sequences are SQVTM and ANQGSEA. There are 14 residues in the CDR3. The CDR3 DNA sequence: TGCAGCGTCCAACCGGACAGGGGGTCCTACGAGCAGTACTTC. Translating it yields CSVQPDRGSYEQYF.